The source of this TCR beta chain is a study of T cell repertoires in cytomegalovirus infection. As for the study in general: Both recently identified HLA-C-restricted and well-studied HLA-B-restricted CMV epitopes were used in the study. Public TCR beta signatures provided an indication of both CMV infection and a matching HLA type.

Points from the study as a whole: Across the ex vivo response, the dominant clonotypes were HLA-C-restricted CMV-specific TCR beta clonotypes. Carriage of CMV together with the relevant HLA was identifiable through cumulative public TCR beta family frequency.

This CDR3 comprises 12 residues. Trimming stripped 2 bases from V and 7 bases from J, with 6 bases between. In the case of this clonotype: Its antigen is currently unknown.

TCRdb called the reads again in MiXCR, with one record for every CDR3 protein. This sample has some 560,000 distinct CDR3 sequences, with 35% to 50% found just once. The receptor comes from a human donor in good health (CMV status not recorded). Some clones in this sample may be carry-over from other donors' samples. The V and J genes are TRBV12-3 or TRBV12-4 and TRBJ1-5; D ambiguous. Material: cultured PBMCs, obtained from culture after CMV antigen stimulation. DNA of the CDR3: TGTGCCAGCAGTTTATCACGACAGCCCCAGCATTTT. Amino acid sequence: CASSLSRQPQHF.